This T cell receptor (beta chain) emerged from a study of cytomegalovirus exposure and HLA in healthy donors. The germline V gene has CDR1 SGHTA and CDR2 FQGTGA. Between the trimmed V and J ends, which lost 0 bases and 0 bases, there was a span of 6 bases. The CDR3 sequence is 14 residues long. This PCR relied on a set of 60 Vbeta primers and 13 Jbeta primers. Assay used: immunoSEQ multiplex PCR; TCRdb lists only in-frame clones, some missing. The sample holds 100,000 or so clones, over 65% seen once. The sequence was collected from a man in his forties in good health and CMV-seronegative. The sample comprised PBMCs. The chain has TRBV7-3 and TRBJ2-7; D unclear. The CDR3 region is CASSLTPVSYEQYF. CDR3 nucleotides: TGTGCCAGCAGCTTAACACCAGTCTCCTACGAGCAGTACTTC.